This is a list of T cell receptor beta chains from one sample in a study of cytomegalovirus exposure and HLA in healthy donors. Using immunoSEQ multiplex PCR, the repertoire was profiled, and TCRdb retains in-frame clones only, with some absent. The sample lists 150,000 to 200,000 clones; roughly 79% were seen once. Sequenced input: PBMCs. Receptors were obtained from a woman aged 30 to 39 in good health and CMV-seropositive. CDR3s include the opening cysteine and the closing phenylalanine or tryptophan. A D gene is named only where the DNA matches it firmly. Clone size is stated in some rows and not others, as once, few, many or a class when expanded.

TRBJ1-5	-	TRBV30	17	few	CAWSASQGTFDNQPQHF	TGTGCCTGGAGTGCCTCACAGGGAACCTTTGACAATCAGCCCCAGCATTTT
TRBJ2-3	TRBD2	TRBV5-1	15	-	CASSLESGGTDTQYF	TGCGCCAGCAGCTTGGAGAGCGGGGGGACAGATACGCAGTATTTT
TRBJ1-1	-	TRBV6-5	14	few	CASSFQGMNTEAFF	TGTGCCAGCAGTTTTCAGGGGATGAACACTGAAGCTTTCTTT
TRBJ1-2	TRBD1	TRBV6-6	14	-	CASTHRTGSHGYTF	TGTGCCAGCACCCATCGGACAGGGTCTCATGGCTACACCTTC
TRBJ1-1	-	TRBV9	15	-	CASSVGTLGSTEAFF	TGTGCCAGCAGCGTAGGTACATTGGGCAGCACTGAAGCTTTCTTT
TRBJ2-2	TRBD2	TRBV7-6	20	-	CASSSVPGLAGGPGTGELFF	TGTGCCAGCAGCTCCGTGCCGGGACTAGCGGGGGGGCCCGGCACCGGGGAGCTGTTTTTT
TRBJ1-2	-	TRBV2	15	-	CASSDGAGVFYGYTF	TGTGCCAGCAGTGATGGGGCAGGGGTTTTCTATGGCTACACCTTC
TRBJ2-5	-	TRBV7-8	13	-	CASSYLAGETQYF	TGTGCCAGCAGCTATCTTGCGGGGGAGACCCAGTACTTC
TRBJ2-7	-	TRBV30	11	-	CAWSHSSEQYF	TGTGCCTGGAGCCATTCGAGCGAGCAGTACTTC
TRBJ1-3	TRBD1	TRBV4-3	17	-	CASSQEPPGGLGNTIYF	TGCGCCAGCAGCCAAGAACCCCCAGGGGGGCTTGGAAACACCATATATTTT
TRBJ1-4	-	TRBV5-4	14	-	CASSLGDRKEKLFF	TGTGCCAGCAGCTTGGGTGACAGGAAGGAAAAACTGTTTTTT
TRBJ2-5	TRBD2	TRBV2	14	-	CASSSTSGRETQYF	TGTGCCAGCAGCTCGACTAGCGGGAGAGAGACCCAGTACTTC
TRBJ1-2	TRBD1	TRBV4-1	15	-	CASSDRDRGIGGYTF	TGCGCCAGCAGCGACCGGGACAGGGGGATTGGTGGCTACACCTTC
TRBJ2-7	-	TRBV11-2	14	few	CASSFPGSSYEQYF	TGTGCCAGCAGCTTCCCCGGGAGCTCCTACGAGCAGTACTTC
TRBJ2-5	TRBD2	TRBV7-7	13	-	CASSSTRGETQYF	TGTGCCAGCAGCTCAACGCGGGGGGAGACCCAGTACTTC
TRBJ1-1	TRBD1	TRBV30	15	-	CAWRPPGQGNTEAFF	TGTGCCTGGAGGCCCCCGGGACAGGGGAACACTGAAGCTTTCTTT
TRBJ2-2	-	TRBV28	14	-	CASSRTGNTGELFF	TGTGCCAGCAGCCGAACAGGGAACACCGGGGAGCTGTTTTTT
TRBJ2-7	-	TRBV9	15	-	CASSPRPSSSYEQYF	TGTGCCAGCAGCCCCCGTCCTAGTAGCTCCTACGAGCAGTACTTC
TRBJ2-7	TRBD1	TRBV11-2	17	-	CASSLASAGGLSYEQYF	TGTGCCAGCAGCTTAGCTTCTGCAGGGGGTCTCTCCTACGAGCAGTACTTC
TRBJ1-5	TRBD1	TRBV15	14	-	CATSGRQGDQPQHF	TGTGCCACCAGCGGAAGACAGGGGGATCAGCCCCAGCATTTT
TRBJ2-3	TRBD2	TRBV15	16	-	CATSRDSAGGTDTQYF	TGTGCCACCAGCAGAGATTCCGCGGGAGGGACAGATACGCAGTATTTT
TRBJ1-5	-	TRBV28	14	-	CASNGGVSNQPQHF	TGTGCCAGCAATGGGGGCGTGAGCAATCAGCCCCAGCATTTT
TRBJ1-1	TRBD1	TRBV4-2	16	-	CASSQTRTGRNTEAFF	TGTGCCAGCAGCCAGACACGGACAGGGAGGAACACTGAAGCTTTCTTT
TRBJ1-1	-	TRBV4-3	14	-	CASSQAITQHEAFF	TGCGCCAGCAGCCAAGCAATCACACAGCACGAAGCTTTCTTT
TRBJ2-3	-	TRBV6-1	14	few	CASSLAPRTDTQYF	TGTGCCAGCTCCCTAGCGCCTCGCACAGATACGCAGTATTTT
TRBJ1-1	-	TRBV5-4	16	-	CASSLFGEVGGGRAFF	TGTGCCAGCAGCTTGTTCGGCGAGGTAGGGGGTGGACGAGCTTTCTTT
TRBJ2-5	-	TRBV9	14	-	CASSVGNREETQYF	TGTGCCAGCAGCGTAGGCAACAGGGAAGAGACCCAGTACTTC
TRBJ1-3	-	TRBV9	15	-	CASSQVGTPGNTIYF	TGTGCCAGCAGCCAGGTCGGGACACCGGGAAACACCATATATTTT
TRBJ1-2	-	TRBV27	13	-	CASSPGTHYGYTF	TGTGCCAGCAGTCCCGGGACACACTATGGCTACACCTTC
TRBJ1-1	-	TRBV6-1	14	-	CTSSLGQENTEAFF	TGTACCAGCAGCCTGGGACAAGAGAACACTGAAGCTTTCTTT
TRBJ1-5	TRBD1	TRBV6-6	14	-	CASRRTGSNQPQHF	TGTGCCAGCAGGCGGACAGGCTCCAATCAGCCCCAGCATTTT
TRBJ2-1	TRBD1	TRBV2	17	-	CASSEARPGQGGHKQFF	TGTGCCAGCAGTGAAGCGAGACCGGGACAGGGGGGACATAAGCAGTTCTTC
TRBJ2-3	TRBD2	TRBV19	16	-	CASSTILAGGTDTQYF	TGTGCCAGTAGTACCATACTAGCGGGAGGAACAGATACGCAGTATTTT
TRBJ1-2	-	TRBV19	17	once	CASSPRDTLGAHYGYTF	TGTGCCAGTAGTCCCCGGGACACCCTAGGGGCCCACTATGGCTACACCTTC
TRBJ1-1	TRBD1	TRBV5-4	14	once	CASSRSTGATEAFF	TGTGCCAGCAGCAGATCAACAGGGGCCACTGAAGCTTTCTTT
TRBJ1-5	TRBD1	TRBV7-2	16	-	CASSLSPGTGGQPQHF	TGTGCCAGCAGCTTGTCCCCCGGGACAGGGGGTCAGCCCCAGCATTTT
TRBJ2-1	TRBD2	TRBV7-2	17	-	CASSKRGGRLAGGEQFF	TGTGCCAGCAGCAAGCGGGGGGGGCGGCTAGCGGGAGGGGAGCAGTTCTTC
TRBJ1-1	-	TRBV6-6	13	-	CASSPRGRAEAFF	TGTGCCAGCAGCCCCAGGGGTCGGGCTGAAGCTTTCTTT
TRBJ1-1	TRBD1	TRBV10-3	17	-	CAISDPTGRQRGTEAFF	TGTGCCATCAGTGACCCGACAGGGAGGCAGAGGGGTACTGAAGCTTTCTTT
TRBJ1-3	-	TRBV7-9	14	-	CASSPSGIGNTIYF	TGTGCCAGCAGCCCCTCAGGGATCGGAAACACCATATATTTT
TRBJ1-5	-	TRBV6-1	15	-	CASSGVRGGNQPQHF	TGTGCCAGCAGTGGAGTCAGGGGCGGGAATCAGCCCCAGCATTTT
TRBJ1-1	-	TRBV27	13	-	CASSPSGSPQAFF	TGTGCCAGCAGTCCCTCGGGGAGTCCTCAAGCTTTCTTT
TRBJ1-2	TRBD1	TRBV5-5	14	-	CASSLGTGSHGYTF	TGTGCCAGCAGCTTGGGGACAGGTTCCCATGGCTACACCTTC
TRBJ2-7	-	TRBV10-2	13	-	CASSSRAAYEQYF	TGCGCCAGCAGTAGCAGGGCTGCTTACGAGCAGTACTTC
TRBJ1-2	-	TRBV4-3	14	-	CASSQEQGRYGYTF	TGCGCCAGCAGCCAAGAACAGGGCCGCTATGGCTACACCTTC
TRBJ2-7	TRBD1	TRBV10-2	14	-	CASRAGQGVYEQYF	TGCGCCAGCAGAGCGGGACAGGGGGTTTACGAGCAGTACTTC
TRBJ1-2	TRBD1	TRBV18	15	-	CASSHGTGSNYGYTF	TGTGCCAGCTCACATGGGACAGGGTCGAACTATGGCTACACCTTC
TRBJ2-1	TRBD1	TRBV7-2	15	-	CASSSDRGTYNEQFF	TGTGCCAGCAGCTCGGACAGGGGTACCTACAATGAGCAGTTCTTC
TRBJ1-2	TRBD1	TRBV30	12	-	CAWIRDSYGYTF	TGTGCCTGGATCCGGGACAGTTATGGCTACACCTTC
TRBJ2-7	-	TRBV2	14	-	CASSTVLIAYEQYF	TGTGCCAGCAGTACCGTACTTATAGCCTACGAGCAGTACTTC
TRBJ1-2	-	TRBV21-1	14	-	CASSKVRDIIGYTF	TGTGCCAGCAGCAAAGTTCGGGACATTATAGGCTACACCTTC
TRBJ2-7	TRBD2	TRBV2	13	-	CASTTGRTYEQYF	TGTGCCAGCACGACCGGGAGGACCTACGAGCAGTACTTC
TRBJ2-3	TRBD2	TRBV7-7	16	-	CASSPSGSGGPNTQYF	TGTGCCAGCAGCCCCAGTGGAAGCGGGGGACCCAATACGCAGTATTTT
TRBJ2-1	TRBD1	TRBV19	16	once	CASSQNLGQGGREQFF	TGTGCCAGTAGTCAAAACCTCGGACAGGGAGGCCGTGAGCAGTTCTTC
TRBJ2-2	-	TRBV5-1	16	-	CASSLVQGGGTGELFF	TGCGCCAGCAGCTTGGTTCAGGGAGGCGGCACCGGGGAGCTGTTTTTT